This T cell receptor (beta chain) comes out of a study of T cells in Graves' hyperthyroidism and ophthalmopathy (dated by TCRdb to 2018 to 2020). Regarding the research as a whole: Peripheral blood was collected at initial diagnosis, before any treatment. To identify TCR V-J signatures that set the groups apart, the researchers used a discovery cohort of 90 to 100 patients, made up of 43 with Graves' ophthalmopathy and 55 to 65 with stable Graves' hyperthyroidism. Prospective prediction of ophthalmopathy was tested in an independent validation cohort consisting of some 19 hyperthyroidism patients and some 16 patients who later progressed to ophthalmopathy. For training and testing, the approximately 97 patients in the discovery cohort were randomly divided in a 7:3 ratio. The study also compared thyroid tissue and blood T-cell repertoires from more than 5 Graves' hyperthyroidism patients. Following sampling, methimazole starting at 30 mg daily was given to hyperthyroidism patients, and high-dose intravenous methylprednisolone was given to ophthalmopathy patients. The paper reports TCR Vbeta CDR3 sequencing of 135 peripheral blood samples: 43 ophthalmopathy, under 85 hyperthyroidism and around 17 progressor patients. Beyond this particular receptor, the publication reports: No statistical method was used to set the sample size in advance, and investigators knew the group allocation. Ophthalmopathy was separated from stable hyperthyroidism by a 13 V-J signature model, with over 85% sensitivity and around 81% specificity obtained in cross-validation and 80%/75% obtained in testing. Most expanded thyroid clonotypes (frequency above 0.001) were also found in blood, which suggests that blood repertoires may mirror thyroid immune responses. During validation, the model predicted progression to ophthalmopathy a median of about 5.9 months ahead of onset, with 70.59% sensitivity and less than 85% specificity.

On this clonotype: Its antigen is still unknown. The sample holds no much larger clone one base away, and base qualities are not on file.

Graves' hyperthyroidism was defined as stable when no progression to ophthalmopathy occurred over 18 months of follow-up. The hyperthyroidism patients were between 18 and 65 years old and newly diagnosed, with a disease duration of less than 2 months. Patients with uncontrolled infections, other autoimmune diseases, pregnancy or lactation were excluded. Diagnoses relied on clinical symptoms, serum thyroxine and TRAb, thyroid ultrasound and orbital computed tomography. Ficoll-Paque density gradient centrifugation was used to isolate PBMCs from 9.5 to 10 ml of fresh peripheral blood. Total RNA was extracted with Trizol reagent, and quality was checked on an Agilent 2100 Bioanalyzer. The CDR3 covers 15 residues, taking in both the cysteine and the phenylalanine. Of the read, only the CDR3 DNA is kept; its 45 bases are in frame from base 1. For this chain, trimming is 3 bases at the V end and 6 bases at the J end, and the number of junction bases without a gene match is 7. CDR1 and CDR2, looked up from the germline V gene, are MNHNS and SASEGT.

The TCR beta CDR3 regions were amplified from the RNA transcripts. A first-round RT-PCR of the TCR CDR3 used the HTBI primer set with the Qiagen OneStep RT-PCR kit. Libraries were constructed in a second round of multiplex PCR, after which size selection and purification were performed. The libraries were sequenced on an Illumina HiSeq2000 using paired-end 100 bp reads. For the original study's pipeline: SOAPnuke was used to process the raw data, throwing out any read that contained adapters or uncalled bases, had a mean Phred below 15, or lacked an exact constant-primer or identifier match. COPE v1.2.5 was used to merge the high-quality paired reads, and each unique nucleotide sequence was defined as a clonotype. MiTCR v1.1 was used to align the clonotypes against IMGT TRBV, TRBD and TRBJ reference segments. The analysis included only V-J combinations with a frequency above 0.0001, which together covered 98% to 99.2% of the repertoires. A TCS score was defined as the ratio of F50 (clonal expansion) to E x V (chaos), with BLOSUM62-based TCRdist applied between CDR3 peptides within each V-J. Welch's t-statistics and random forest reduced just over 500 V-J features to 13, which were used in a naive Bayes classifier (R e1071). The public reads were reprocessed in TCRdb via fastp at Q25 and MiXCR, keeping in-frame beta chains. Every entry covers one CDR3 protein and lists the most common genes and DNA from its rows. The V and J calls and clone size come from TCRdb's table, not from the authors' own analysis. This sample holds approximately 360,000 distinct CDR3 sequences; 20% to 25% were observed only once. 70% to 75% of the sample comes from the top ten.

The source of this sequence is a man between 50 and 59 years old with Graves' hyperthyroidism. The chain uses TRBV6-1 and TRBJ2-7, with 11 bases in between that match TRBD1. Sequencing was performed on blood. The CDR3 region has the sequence CASSELGQGDAEQYF. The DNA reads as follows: TGTGCCAGCAGTGAGTTGGGACAGGGGGACGCCGAGCAGTACTTC.